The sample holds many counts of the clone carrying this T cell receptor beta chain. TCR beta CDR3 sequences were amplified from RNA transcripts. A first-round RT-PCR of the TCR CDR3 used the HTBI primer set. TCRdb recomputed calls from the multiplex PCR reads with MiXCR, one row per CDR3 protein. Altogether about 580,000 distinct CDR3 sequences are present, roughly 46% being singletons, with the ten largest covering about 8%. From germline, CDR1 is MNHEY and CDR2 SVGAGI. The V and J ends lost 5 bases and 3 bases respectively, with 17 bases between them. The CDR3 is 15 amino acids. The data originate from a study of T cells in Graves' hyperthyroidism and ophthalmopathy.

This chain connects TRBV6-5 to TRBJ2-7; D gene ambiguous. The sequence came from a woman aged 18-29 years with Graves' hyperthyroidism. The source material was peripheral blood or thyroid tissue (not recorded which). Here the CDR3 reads CASSPSDSPGYEQYF. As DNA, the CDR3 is TGTGCCAGCAGTCCATCCGACTCGCCGGGCTACGAGCAGTACTTC.